This TCR beta chain stems from a study of blood T cell repertoires in COVID-19. The overall study: Sites in the United States, Italy and Spain provided acute and convalescent COVID-19 samples. Nucleic acid was either cDNA or gDNA, and it came from T cells, B-cell-depleted T cells, or PBMCs.

Authors' processing steps: How many nucleated cells were present was estimated from reference gene primer amplification. TCRdb's copy holds only in-frame clones and misses some; the assay was immunoSEQ multiplex PCR. That table furnishes V, J and clone size, whereas the DNA furnished D and trimming. The sample contains 250,000 to 350,000 clones, 75% to 90% of which appear only once. The sample was peripheral blood. The clonotype comes from a man aged 25 to 45 with acute or convalescent COVID-19.

CDR3 nucleotides: TGTGCCAGCAGCCGACCTAGAGAAGCGTCCTACAATGAGCAGTTCTTC. Its translation: CASSRPREASYNEQFF. The chain links TRBV4-2 to TRBJ2-1; D remains ambiguous. This CDR3 comprises 16 residues. Per the germline V gene, CDR1 is LGHNA and CDR2 is YNFKEQ. Trimming left V 4 bases short and J 1 base short, with 14 bases between.